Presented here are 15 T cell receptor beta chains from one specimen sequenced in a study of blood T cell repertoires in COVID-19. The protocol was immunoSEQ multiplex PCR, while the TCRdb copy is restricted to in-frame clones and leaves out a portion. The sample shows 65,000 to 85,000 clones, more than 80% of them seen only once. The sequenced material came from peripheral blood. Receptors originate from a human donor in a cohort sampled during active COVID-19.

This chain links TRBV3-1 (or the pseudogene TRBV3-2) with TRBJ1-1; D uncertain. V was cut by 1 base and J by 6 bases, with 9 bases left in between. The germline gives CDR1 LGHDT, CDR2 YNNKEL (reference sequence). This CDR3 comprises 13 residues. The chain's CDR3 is CASSQGGSAEAFF. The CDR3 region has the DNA TGTGCCAGCAGCCAAGGAGGGTCCGCTGAAGCTTTCTTT.

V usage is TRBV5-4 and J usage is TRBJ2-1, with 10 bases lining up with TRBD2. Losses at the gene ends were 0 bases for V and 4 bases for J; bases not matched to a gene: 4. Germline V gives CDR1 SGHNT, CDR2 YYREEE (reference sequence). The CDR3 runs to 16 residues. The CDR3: CASSLGASGGYNEQFF. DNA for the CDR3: TGTGCCAGCAGCTTGGGGGCTAGCGGGGGTTACAATGAGCAGTTCTTC.

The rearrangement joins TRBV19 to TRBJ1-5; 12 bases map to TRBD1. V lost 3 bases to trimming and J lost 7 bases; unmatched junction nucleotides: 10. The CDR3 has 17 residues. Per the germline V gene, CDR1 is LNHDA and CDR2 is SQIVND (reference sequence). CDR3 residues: CASSIGGGTGGIQPQHF. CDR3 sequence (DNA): TGTGCCAGTAGTATCGGAGGGGGGACAGGGGGCATCCAGCCCCAGCATTTT.

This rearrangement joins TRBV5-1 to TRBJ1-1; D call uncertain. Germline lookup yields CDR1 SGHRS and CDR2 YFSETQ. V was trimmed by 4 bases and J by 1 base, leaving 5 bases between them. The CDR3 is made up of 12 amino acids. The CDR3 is CASSTRNTEAFF. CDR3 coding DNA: TGCGCCAGCAGCACACGGAACACTGAAGCTTTCTTT.

Written as DNA, the CDR3 is TGTGCCAGCAGTCCGCTGGAGGGGCTAACGGGGGGGCCTGCCTACGAGCAGTACTTC. It specifies CASSPLEGLTGGPAYEQYF. The genes are TRBV6-2 or TRBV6-3 and TRBJ2-7; 8 bases line up with TRBD2. Unmatched junction bases numbered 20, after V lost 5 bases and J lost 2 bases. This CDR3 contains 19 residues. Germline CDR1 and CDR2: MNHEY and SVGEGT.

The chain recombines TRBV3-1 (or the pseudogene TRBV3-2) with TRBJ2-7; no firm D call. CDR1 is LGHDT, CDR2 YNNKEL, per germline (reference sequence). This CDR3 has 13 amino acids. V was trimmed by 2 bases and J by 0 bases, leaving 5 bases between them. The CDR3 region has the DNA TGTGCCAGCAGCCAAACAGCCTCCTACGAGCAGTACTTC. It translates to CASSQTASYEQYF.

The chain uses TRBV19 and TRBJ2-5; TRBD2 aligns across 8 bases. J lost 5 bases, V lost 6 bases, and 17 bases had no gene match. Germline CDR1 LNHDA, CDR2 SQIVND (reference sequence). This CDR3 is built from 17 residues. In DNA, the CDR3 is TGTGCCAGTAGCCGCCGGCCCGGACTAGCCGTCAGGGAGACCCAGTACTTC. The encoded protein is CASSRRPGLAVRETQYF.

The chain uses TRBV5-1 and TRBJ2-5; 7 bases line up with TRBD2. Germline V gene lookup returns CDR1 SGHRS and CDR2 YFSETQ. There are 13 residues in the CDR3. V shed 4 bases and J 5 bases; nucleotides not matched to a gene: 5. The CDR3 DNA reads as TGCGCCAGCAGCAAGGCGGGGGTGGAGACCCAGTACTTC. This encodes CASSKAGVETQYF.

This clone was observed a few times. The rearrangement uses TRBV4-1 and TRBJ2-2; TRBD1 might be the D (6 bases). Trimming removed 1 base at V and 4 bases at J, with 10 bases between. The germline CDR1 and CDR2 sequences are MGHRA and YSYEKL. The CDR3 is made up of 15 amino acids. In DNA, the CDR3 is TGCGCCAGCAGCCAAGGACAGGACTTCACCGGGGAGCTGTTTTTT. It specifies CASSQGQDFTGELFF.

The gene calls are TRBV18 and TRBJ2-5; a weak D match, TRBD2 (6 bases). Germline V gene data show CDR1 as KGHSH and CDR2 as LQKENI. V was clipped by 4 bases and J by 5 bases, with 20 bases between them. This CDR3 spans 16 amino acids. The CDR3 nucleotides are TGTGCCAGCTCACGCCTGACCGGGGGTACCAGGGAGACCCAGTACTTC. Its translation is CASSRLTGGTRETQYF.

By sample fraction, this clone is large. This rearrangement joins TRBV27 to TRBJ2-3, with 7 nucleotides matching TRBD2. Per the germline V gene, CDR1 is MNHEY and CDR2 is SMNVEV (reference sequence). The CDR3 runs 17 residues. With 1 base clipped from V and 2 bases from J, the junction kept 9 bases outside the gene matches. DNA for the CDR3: TGTGCCAGCAGTTTATGGGGAGGGGTGGGGGACACAGATACGCAGTATTTT. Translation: CASSLWGGVGDTDTQYF.

CDR3 coding DNA: TGTGCCAGCAGTTTAAAGACTAGCGGGGGGGCGTACACCGGGGAGCTGTTTTTT. It specifies CASSLKTSGGAYTGELFF. The gene calls are TRBV27 and TRBJ2-2; 14 positions match TRBD2. Per the germline V gene, CDR1 is MNHEY and CDR2 is SMNVEV (reference sequence). The CDR3 covers 18 residues. J gave up 3 bases and V 2 bases, and 5 bases lay outside the gene matches.

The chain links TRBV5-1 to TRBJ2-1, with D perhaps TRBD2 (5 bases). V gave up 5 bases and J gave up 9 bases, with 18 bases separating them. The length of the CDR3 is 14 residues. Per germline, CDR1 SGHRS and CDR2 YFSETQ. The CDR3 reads CASRPQDQAGEQFF. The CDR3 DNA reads TGCGCCAGCAGGCCTCAAGACCAGGCGGGTGAGCAGTTCTTC.

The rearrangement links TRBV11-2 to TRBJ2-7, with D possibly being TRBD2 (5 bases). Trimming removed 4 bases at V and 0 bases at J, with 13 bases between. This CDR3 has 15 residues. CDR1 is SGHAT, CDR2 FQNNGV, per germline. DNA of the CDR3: TGTGCCAGCAGCTCTTACAGTGGGAGCTCCTACGAGCAGTACTTC. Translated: CASSSYSGSSYEQYF.

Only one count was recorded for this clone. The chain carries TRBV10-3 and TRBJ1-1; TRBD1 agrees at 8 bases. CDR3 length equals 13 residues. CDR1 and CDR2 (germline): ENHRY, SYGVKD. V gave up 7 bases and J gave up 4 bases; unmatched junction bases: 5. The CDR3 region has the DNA TGTGCCATCACCCCTGGACAGGGCACTGAAGCTTTCTTT. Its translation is CAITPGQGTEAFF.